The 25 T cell receptor beta chains presented below share a single source sample, sequenced in a study of early T cells in non-severe SARS-CoV-2 infection. TCRdb re-derived calls from the 5' RACE reads in MiXCR, one entry per CDR3 protein. The sample shows some 60,000 distinct CDR3 sequences, about 9.1% of them seen only once. The sample comprised whole blood. All receptors come from an adult who was a healthcare worker with PCR-confirmed SARS-CoV-2 infection or an uninfected control (not recorded which).

This clonotype was observed a few times. The rearrangement links TRBV19 to TRBJ2-7; D might be TRBD1 or TRBD2, each matching 5 bases. V shed 4 bases and J shed 3 bases, with 19 bases lying between them. This CDR3 is built from 16 residues. Germline CDR1 LNHDA, CDR2 SQIVND (reference sequence). This CDR3 is CASSSDHGPRGYEQYF. The CDR3 DNA reads as TGTGCCAGTAGTAGCGACCACGGCCCGAGGGGCTACGAGCAGTACTTC. The entire variable domain, with the rest obtained from reference TRBV19 and TRBJ2-7, is as follows: DGGITQSPKYLFRKEGQNVTLSCEQNLNHDAMYWYRQDPGQGLRLIYYSQIVNDFQKGDIAEGYSVSREKKESFPLTVTSAQKNPTAFYLCASSSDHGPRGYEQYFGPGTRLTVT.

This clonotype was found a few times. The gene calls are TRBV5-1 and TRBJ2-3; D ambiguous. The CDR3 contains 14 residues. From germline, CDR1 is SGHRS and CDR2 YFSETQ. V was trimmed by 2 bases and J by 3 bases, leaving 10 bases between them. The CDR3 protein is CASSFGSPTDTQYF. CDR3 nucleotide sequence: TGCGCCAGCAGCTTCGGGTCCCCGACAGATACGCAGTATTTT.

The chain is built from TRBV3-1 and TRBJ2-7, with 7 nucleotides matching TRBD1. This CDR3 spans 12 amino acids. Trimming removed 1 base from V and 10 bases from J; junction bases left unmatched: 4. The germline V gene has CDR1 LGHDT and CDR2 YNNKEL (reference sequence). The CDR3 DNA follows: TGTGCCAGCAGCCAAGCGAGGGACAGACAGTACTTC. This sequence encodes CASSQARDRQYF.

In its sample, this clonotype was seen a few times. The V gene is TRBV27, the J gene TRBJ2-2; weak D call: TRBD2 (6 bases). CDR1 and CDR2 (germline): MNHEY, SMNVEV (reference sequence). V was shortened by 7 bases and J by 1 base, with 16 bases between the two germline ends. The CDR3 is made up of 16 amino acids. The CDR3 coding sequence is TGTGCCAGCACCCTGGGGACGGGAGAGAACACCGGGGAGCTGTTTTTT. Its protein product is CASTLGTGENTGELFF.

The chain carries TRBV29-1 and TRBJ2-1; 7 positions agree with TRBD1. CDR1 SQVTM and CDR2 ANQGSEA come from the germline V gene. The CDR3 has 14 amino acids. Trimming took 4 bases from V and 0 from J; bases not matched to a gene: 3. Written as DNA, the CDR3 is TGCAGCGTTGCTCGGACAGGCTCCTACAATGAGCAGTTCTTC. Residues: CSVARTGSYNEQFF.

The V and J genes are TRBV2 and TRBJ2-3, with TRBD2 matching 8 bases. The V gene's germline CDR1 is SNHLY and CDR2 FYNNEI. This CDR3 spans 15 amino acids. J gave up 3 bases and V 5 bases, and 7 bases lay outside the gene matches. CDR3 in amino acids: CASSWLAGGTDTQYF. For the CDR3, the DNA is TGTGCCAGCAGTTGGCTAGCGGGTGGAACAGATACGCAGTATTTT.

The sample holds many counts of this clonotype. V gene TRBV7-2 combines with J gene TRBJ2-3; D might be TRBD1 or TRBD2, each matching 7 bases. The CDR3 extends over 13 amino acids. From germline, CDR1 is SGHTA and CDR2 FQGNSA. V was trimmed by 4 bases and J by 6 bases, leaving 11 bases between them. The CDR3 nucleotides are TGTGCCAGCAGCTCGCAGGGGGGGGATACGCAGTATTTT. Protein sequence: CASSSQGGDTQYF.

The rearrangement links TRBV6-5 to TRBJ2-5; D not certain. V lost 6 bases to trimming and J lost 5 bases, with 10 bases between them. Germline lookup yields CDR1 MNHEY and CDR2 SVGAGI. The CDR3 contains 12 residues. The CDR3: CASSHVEETQYF. CDR3 DNA: TGTGCCAGCAGCCACGTGGAGGAGACCCAGTACTTC.

This clonotype was counted ten times or more. Since no conserved phenylalanine or tryptophan closes the CDR3, a read error is the likely cause. The chain uses TRBV12-3 or TRBV12-4 and TRBJ1-1; 7 positions match TRBD1. The CDR3 has 14 residues. Trimming cost V 5 bases and J 3 bases; bases outside gene matches: 6. The CDR3 spells CASSRTGLHTEAFL. CDR3 nucleotide sequence: TGTGCCAGCAGTAGGACAGGTCTGCACACTGAAGCTTTCCTT.

The chain has TRBV6-2 or TRBV6-3 and TRBJ2-7, with no clear D. V shed 3 bases and J shed 3 bases, with 6 bases lying between them. Germline assignment: CDR1 MNHEY and CDR2 SVGEGT. The CDR3 consists of 12 residues. The CDR3 sequence: CASSYFIYEQYF. In DNA, the CDR3 is TGTGCCAGCAGTTATTTTATCTACGAGCAGTACTTC.

V and J are TRBV18 and TRBJ2-1; D gene unclear. The germline gives CDR1 KGHSH, CDR2 LQKENI. The V end was cut by 6 bases, the J end by 10 bases, with 16 bases between. The CDR3 extends over 13 amino acids. The chain's CDR3 is CASSQQFPSEQFF. CDR3 coding DNA: TGTGCCAGCTCCCAACAGTTCCCGAGCGAGCAGTTCTTC.

This clonotype came up many times. The V and J genes are TRBV5-1 and TRBJ2-7; 12 nucleotides agree with TRBD2. The CDR3 contains 16 residues. With 4 bases clipped from V and 6 bases from J, the junction kept 11 bases outside the gene matches. Germline V gene lookup returns CDR1 SGHRS and CDR2 YFSETQ. In nucleotides, the CDR3 is TGCGCCAGCAGCCTGCAACCACTAGCGGGAGGAGGCGAGCAGTACTTC. Its translation is CASSLQPLAGGGEQYF. Variable domain in full (rest from reference TRBV5-1 and TRBJ2-7): KAGVTQTPRYLIKTRGQQVTLSCSPISGHRSVSWYQQTPGQGLQFLFEYFSETQRNKGNFPGRFSGRQFSNSRSEMNVSTLELGDSALYLCASSLQPLAGGGEQYFGPGTRLTVT.

This clonotype has ten or more counts. This sequence joins TRBV27 and TRBJ1-4; D remains ambiguous. From germline, CDR1 is MNHEY and CDR2 SMNVEV (reference sequence). V lost 5 bases and J 4 bases, leaving 14 bases between the germline ends. CDR3 length: 15 amino acids. CDR3 loop: CASSQRSPFNEKLFF. CDR3 nucleotides: TGTGCCAGCAGTCAACGCAGCCCATTTAATGAAAAACTGTTTTTT.

The sample holds a few counts of this clonotype. The chain combines TRBV29-1 with TRBJ2-7, with D hard to call. The CDR3 length is 11 residues. Germline CDR1 SQVTM, CDR2 ANQGSEA. The CDR3 loop reads CSALMGYEQYF. The CDR3 DNA is TGCAGTGCCCTAATGGGCTACGAGCAGTACTTC.

This clonotype was seen ten or more times. CDR3 residues: CASSLALRGAKDTQYF. As DNA, the CDR3 is TGTGCCAGCAGCTTAGCTCTACGGGGCGCAAAAGATACGCAGTATTTT. The chain carries TRBV7-2 and TRBJ2-3, with D perhaps given as TRBD1 or TRBD2 (5 bases each). CDR1 is SGHTA and CDR2 is FQGNSA in the germline V gene. The V gene lost 0 bases and the J gene lost 5 bases, with 15 bases spanning the gap. The CDR3 is 16 amino acids.

This clonotype was counted only a few times. The chain links TRBV6-6 to TRBJ1-1, with a possible D match to TRBD1 (5 bases). Germline CDR1 reads MNHNY; CDR2 reads SVGAGI (reference sequence). The CDR3 contains 13 residues. Trimming took 5 bases from V and 2 from J, leaving 9 bases between them. The CDR3 DNA follows: TGTGCCAGCAGTGGGGACGGAAACACTGAAGCTTTCTTT. Translation gives CASSGDGNTEAFF.

This chain joins TRBV5-4 and TRBJ1-4, with 9 bases that match TRBD1. Losses at the gene ends were 3 bases for V and 8 bases for J; bases not matched to a gene: 8. CDR1 is SGHNT, CDR2 YYREEE, per germline (reference sequence). This CDR3 spans 15 amino acids. The DNA for the CDR3 is TGTGCCAGCAGCTCCGGACGGGACAGGGCCGAAAAACTGTTTTTT. This sequence encodes CASSSGRDRAEKLFF.

The chain uses TRBV4-2 and TRBJ2-7; 9 bases match TRBD2. Trimming removed 0 bases from V and 1 base from J; junction bases left unmatched: 4. CDR3 size: 16 residues. Germline-derived CDR1 and CDR2 are LGHNA and YNFKEQ. The CDR3 nucleotides read TGTGCCAGCAGCCAAGATCTAGGACTAGCGTCCTACGAGCAGTACTTC. This codes for CASSQDLGLASYEQYF.

In the case of this clonotype: A much more abundant neighbour one base away suggests this may be a read error. V and J are TRBV19 and TRBJ2-1; weak D call: TRBD1 (5 bases). This CDR3 spans 16 amino acids. Germline V gene sequence: CDR1 LNHDA, CDR2 SQIVND (reference sequence). Here the CDR3 DNA reads TGTGCCAGTAGTTCCCAGGGTGGATTCTCCTACAATGAGCTGTTCTTC. This translates into CASSSQGGFSYNELFF.

Ten or more counts support this clonotype. This chain links TRBV20-1 with TRBJ1-1, with a tentative D call TRBD1 (6 bases). Germline V gene lookup returns CDR1 DFQATT and CDR2 SNEGSKA (reference sequence). V lost 5 bases and J 0 bases, leaving 19 bases between the germline ends. CDR3 length: 16 residues. In DNA, the CDR3 is TGCAGTGCTCTGGACAGTAAAAAGGGTCTGAACACTGAAGCTTTCTTT. Encoded protein: CSALDSKKGLNTEAFF.

V usage is TRBV6-2 or TRBV6-3 and J usage is TRBJ2-1, with 8 bases aligning to TRBD2. The trim removed 6 bases at V and 0 bases at J, leaving 7 bases unmatched. The CDR3 totals 16 residues. In germline, CDR1 is MNHEY, CDR2 SVGEGT. The CDR3 reads CASSPGRASSYNEQFF. CDR3 DNA: TGTGCCAGCAGCCCCGGGAGGGCGTCCTCCTACAATGAGCAGTTCTTC.

This clonotype has a count of ten or more. The chain links TRBV29-1 to TRBJ2-1, with a possible D match to TRBD2 (6 bases). The CDR3 has 11 residues. The germline V and J ends were trimmed by 4 bases and 13 bases, with 14 bases remaining between them. Germline V gene lookup returns CDR1 SQVTM and CDR2 ANQGSEA. CDR3 sequence (DNA): TGCAGCGTTGTCACCGGGACTCTTCAGTTCTTC. As protein: CSVVTGTLQFF.

J is TRBJ2-7 and V is TRBV7-8; tentatively, D is TRBD2 (6 bases). In germline, CDR1 is SGHVS, CDR2 FQNEAQ. Trimming shortened V by 6 bases and J by 3 bases, and 21 bases separated the two germline ends. The CDR3 consists of 16 residues. The CDR3 DNA reads as TGTGCCAGCAGTTATACTCCGGGACTGCTCGACTACGAGCAGTACTTC. As protein: CASSYTPGLLDYEQYF.

This clonotype has ten or more counts. The chain recombines TRBV2 with TRBJ2-6, with D possibly being TRBD2 (6 bases). Looked up from germline, CDR1 is SNHLY and CDR2 is FYNNEI. This CDR3 has 17 residues. The CDR3 DNA is TGTGCACTCAGCGGGCAGCCTGGACGCTCTGGGGCCAACGTCCTGACTTTC. It yields the protein CALSGQPGRSGANVLTF.

This clonotype was picked up a small number of times. J is TRBJ1-2 and V is TRBV5-1, with D maybe TRBD1 (6 bases). This CDR3 region has 15 residues. V was trimmed by 2 bases and J by 8 bases, leaving 19 bases between them. Germline CDR1 SGHRS, CDR2 YFSETQ. The CDR3 coding sequence is TGCGCCAGCAGCTTTGACGTACAGGGTGCTGGCGGCTACACCTTC. Translated, it gives CASSFDVQGAGGYTF. The full variable domain, in which reference TRBV5-1 and TRBJ1-2 provide the parts outside the CDR3, is KAGVTQTPRYLIKTRGQQVTLSCSPISGHRSVSWYQQTPGQGLQFLFEYFSETQRNKGNFPGRFSGRQFSNSRSEMNVSTLELGDSALYLCASSFDVQGAGGYTFGSGTRLTVV.